This T cell receptor beta chain was obtained from a study of spatial heterogeneity in lung cancer. Across the whole study: Samples were donated by 72 untreated early-stage non-small cell lung cancer patients. The count of detected beta-chain sequences consistently exceeded that of alpha-chain sequences. Whole-study results and caveats: Ubiquitous, expanded tumor-derived TCRs were more frequently observed in blood at resection than at follow-up.

Germline-derived CDR1 and CDR2 are MDHEN and SYDVKM. The V and J ends lost 2 bases and 0 bases respectively, with 6 bases between them. The CDR3 sequence is 14 residues long. This clonotype was picked up many times. Its antigen is unidentified. TCRdb re-called the 5' RACE reads with MiXCR, one entry per CDR3 protein. The sample includes 20,000 or so distinct CDR3 sequences, about 9.1% seen only once; the top ten take 36%. Specified time point: blood at routine non-recurrence follow-up after resection. The V and J genes are TRBV28 and TRBJ2-3; perhaps TRBD2 as D (6 bases). The material was PBMCs, obtained at follow-up. The receptor's source is a female donor with early-stage non-small cell lung cancer. This CDR3 reads CASSLGGSTDTQYF. CDR3 bases: TGTGCCAGCAGTTTAGGGGGGAGCACAGATACGCAGTATTTT.